These 23 T cell receptor beta chains were sequenced from one sample in a study of blood T cell dynamics during melanoma immunotherapy. The time point was: week 3, after first cycle of checkpoint inhibitor. Repertoires were generated with immunoSEQ multiplex PCR, while TCRdb's copy carries only in-frame clones and drops some. The sample lists some 15,000 clones, about 90% occurring once. The material sequenced was blood, taken from a patient treated with checkpoint blockade. Receptors were obtained from a human donor with melanoma.

The chain employs TRBV30 and TRBJ1-1; TRBD1 might be the D (5 bases). The CDR3 is 14 residues long. Trimming removed 3 bases at V and 4 bases at J, with 15 bases between. Germline values: CDR1 GTSNPN, CDR2 SVGIG (reference sequence). The CDR3 region has the DNA TGTGCCTGGAGCCGCGGGGGGGGGTCCACTGAAGCTTTCTTT. It yields the protein CAWSRGGGSTEAFF.

This clone has only one observation. The chain combines TRBV18 with TRBJ1-4; perhaps TRBD1 as D (6 bases). This CDR3 has 14 residues. Germline-derived CDR1 and CDR2 are KGHSH and LQKENI. V gave up 1 base and J gave up 7 bases, with 10 bases separating them. The DNA of the CDR3 is TGTGCCAGCTCACCACGGGGGGGCGGTGAAAAACTGTTTTTT. It translates to CASSPRGGGEKLFF.

The gene calls are TRBV6-1 and TRBJ1-5, with TRBD1 identical over 7 bases. The CDR3 is 16 amino acids. From germline, CDR1 is MNHNS and CDR2 SASEGT. V shed 3 bases, J shed 4 bases, and the junction held 9 bases outside the gene matches. The CDR3 loop is CASSEGQPRLNQPQHF. The CDR3 DNA reads as TGTGCCAGCAGTGAGGGACAGCCTCGACTTAATCAGCCCCAGCATTTT.

The J gene is TRBJ2-5, the V gene TRBV28; weak D call: TRBD1 (5 bases). Germline V gene lookup returns CDR1 MDHEN and CDR2 SYDVKM. The CDR3 totals 14 residues. Trimming cost V 2 bases and J 4 bases, with 11 bases left between them. The CDR3 sequence is CASSLRTPGETQYF. The CDR3 DNA reads TGTGCCAGCAGTTTACGGACACCGGGAGAGACCCAGTACTTC. The full variable domain, in which reference TRBV28 and TRBJ2-5 provide the parts outside the CDR3, is DVKVTQSSRYLVKRTGEKVFLECVQDMDHENMFWYRQDPGLGLRLIYFSYDVKMKEKGDIPEGYSVSREKKERFSLILESASTNQTSMYLCASSLRTPGETQYFGPGTRLLVL.

The chain links TRBV5-1 to TRBJ2-7, with D perhaps matching TRBD1 or TRBD2 (7 bases each). Trimming stripped 6 bases from V and 6 bases from J, with 22 bases between. The CDR3 contains 15 residues. Germline CDR1 reads SGHRS; CDR2 reads YFSETQ. The CDR3 nucleotides are TGCGCCAGCAACCAGGGGGGGACCGGGGTACGCGAGCAGTACTTC. Translated, it gives CASNQGGTGVREQYF.

The sample holds one count of this clone. The chain joins TRBV19 to TRBJ1-4; D is undetermined. The CDR3 loop spans 16 amino acids. The V gene lost 1 base and the J gene lost 4 bases, with 13 bases spanning the gap. Germline V gene sequence: CDR1 LNHDA, CDR2 SQIVND (reference sequence). CDR3 protein: CASSIVAGQINEKLFF. For the CDR3, the DNA is TGTGCCAGTAGTATAGTAGCCGGGCAGATTAATGAAAAACTGTTTTTT.

This clone was detected only once. The gene calls are TRBV19 and TRBJ2-7; no reliable D call. Germline CDR1 LNHDA, CDR2 SQIVND (reference sequence). Trimming took off 6 bases at V and 6 bases at J, with 18 bases between the two ends. The CDR3 sequence is 14 residues long. The CDR3, as DNA: TGTGCCAGTAGCCAAGGCCCGATGGCCGCCGAGCAGTACTTC. It yields the protein CASSQGPMAAEQYF.

The chain employs TRBV11-2 and TRBJ2-3; D uncertain. In germline, CDR1 is SGHAT, CDR2 FQNNGV. With 4 bases removed from V and 6 bases from J, the gap between germline ends came to 8 bases. The CDR3 contains 12 residues. The CDR3 DNA reads as TGTGCCAGCAGCTCTATCATCGATACGCAGTATTTT. It codes for CASSSIIDTQYF.

The rearrangement links TRBV28 to TRBJ2-4; D call uncertain. V lost 3 bases and J lost 1, with 7 bases in between. This CDR3 has 14 residues. The V gene's germline CDR1 is MDHEN and CDR2 SYDVKM. The CDR3 sequence is CASSFGRAKNIQYF. As DNA, the CDR3 is TGTGCCAGCAGTTTTGGCAGGGCCAAAAACATTCAGTACTTC.

The J gene is TRBJ1-6, the V gene TRBV28; TRBD1 might be the D (6 bases). Germline V gene lookup returns CDR1 MDHEN and CDR2 SYDVKM. The CDR3 has 16 amino acids. V dropped 5 bases and J dropped 9 bases, with 20 bases sitting between them. The CDR3 region is CASSSLAGTSGSPLHF. The CDR3 DNA follows: TGTGCCAGCAGTAGCTTGGCCGGGACATCGGGTTCACCCCTCCACTTT.

The chain has TRBV30 and TRBJ1-1; possible D gene TRBD1, 6 bases. The CDR3 sequence is 12 residues long. Germline V gives CDR1 GTSNPN, CDR2 SVGIG (reference sequence). V dropped 7 bases and J dropped 5 bases, with 14 bases sitting between them. CDR3 residues: CASRGGGTEAFF. The CDR3 nucleotides read TGTGCCTCCCGGGGAGGGGGTACTGAAGCTTTCTTT.

This clone was recorded only once. The J gene is TRBJ2-2, the V gene TRBV6-6, with 9 bases identical to TRBD2. The V gene's germline CDR1 is MNHNY and CDR2 SVGAGI (reference sequence). V lost 3 bases, J lost 6 bases, and 8 bases stayed unmatched. The CDR3 is 16 amino acids. In DNA form, the CDR3 reads TGTGCCAGCAGTTATAGTGGCGGGGGGGCTCCCGGGGAGCTGTTTTTT. Its translation is CASSYSGGGAPGELFF.

This chain links TRBV7-8 with TRBJ1-4; D unclear. The germline V gene has CDR1 SGHVS and CDR2 FQNEAQ. CDR3 length: 15 amino acids. V was clipped by 2 bases and J by 10 bases, with 17 bases between them. The CDR3 is CASSLRKSEGGKLFF. The CDR3 coding sequence is TGTGCCAGCAGCTTAAGGAAGTCGGAGGGTGGAAAACTGTTTTTT. The variable domain in full, with the rest retrieved from reference TRBV7-8 and TRBJ1-4, is GAGVSQSPRYKVAKRGQDVALRCDPISGHVSLFWYQQALGQGPEFLTYFQNEAQLDKSGLPSDRFFAERPEGSVSTLKIQRTQQEDSAVYLCASSLRKSEGGKLFFGSGTQLSVL.

This chain links TRBV28 with TRBJ1-6, with unresolved D. V was shortened by 2 bases and J by 9 bases, with 14 bases between the two germline ends. This CDR3 has 15 amino acids. From germline, CDR1 is MDHEN and CDR2 SYDVKM. CDR3 sequence reads: CASSLVSTAISPLHF. The CDR3 region has the DNA TGTGCCAGCAGTTTAGTTTCGACGGCGATTTCACCCCTCCACTTT.

The rearrangement uses TRBV29-1 and TRBJ1-2; D is perhaps TRBD1 (6 bases). V was trimmed by 7 bases and J by 4 bases, leaving 13 bases between them. There are 12 residues in the CDR3. CDR1 is SQVTM, CDR2 ANQGSEA, per germline. CDR3 nucleotides: TGCAGCGCCGGGGGCCTCCGCTATGGCTACACCTTC. Its protein is CSAGGLRYGYTF.

The chain joins TRBV10-2 to TRBJ2-7; 7 bases match TRBD1. CDR1 and CDR2 from the germline V gene are WSHSY and SAAADI. Germline trimming cut 1 base from V and 4 bases from J; bases unmatched to any gene: 4. CDR3 size: 14 residues. The chain's CDR3 is CASSELDRRYEQYF. The CDR3 DNA sequence: TGCGCCAGCAGTGAGTTGGACAGGAGATACGAGCAGTACTTC.

The gene calls are TRBV7-3 and TRBJ2-6, with TRBD2 as a possible D gene (5 bases). The V end lost 1 base, the J end lost 0 bases, and 16 bases lay between the germline ends. Per germline, CDR1 SGHTA and CDR2 FQGTGA. The CDR3 has 19 amino acids. CDR3 loop: CASSLMSGGWGSGANVLTF. Here the CDR3 DNA reads TGTGCCAGCAGCTTAATGTCCGGAGGATGGGGCTCTGGGGCCAACGTCCTGACTTTC.

The chain uses TRBV11-2 and TRBJ1-1; D call uncertain. CDR1 is SGHAT and CDR2 is FQNNGV in the germline V gene. V was pared by 1 base and J by 4 bases, with 4 bases between. The CDR3 is 12 residues long. CDR3 coding DNA: TGTGCCAGCAGCTTAGTCCGCACTGAAGCTTTCTTT. This encodes CASSLVRTEAFF. The full variable domain, in which reference TRBV11-2 and TRBJ1-1 provide the parts outside the CDR3, is EAGVAQSPRYKIIEKRQSVAFWCNPISGHATLYWYQQILGQGPKLLIQFQNNGVVDDSQLPKDRFSAERLKGVDSTLKIQPAKLEDSAVYLCASSLVRTEAFFGQGTRLTVV.

This chain links TRBV7-2 with TRBJ2-3, with D perhaps matching TRBD2 (5 bases). CDR1 SGHTA and CDR2 FQGNSA come from the germline V gene. V was trimmed by 3 bases and J by 1 base, leaving 11 bases between them. The CDR3 is 15 residues long. CDR3 loop: CASSLGDYRTDTQYF. The CDR3, as DNA: TGTGCCAGCAGCTTGGGTGACTACCGCACAGATACGCAGTATTTT.

This chain uses TRBV7-9 with TRBJ1-2; D is unresolved. CDR3 size: 12 residues. Germline V gives CDR1 SEHNR, CDR2 FQNEAQ (reference sequence). V was clipped by 4 bases and J by 1 base, with 4 bases between them. This chain's CDR3 is CASSSSNYGYTF. The CDR3 region has the DNA TGTGCCAGCAGCTCAAGTAACTATGGCTACACCTTC.

The V call is TRBV4-1, the J call TRBJ1-2; D ambiguous. The CDR3 extends over 16 amino acids. Trimming took off 1 base at V and 2 bases at J, with 14 bases between the two ends. Germline lookup yields CDR1 MGHRA and CDR2 YSYEKL. The CDR3 sequence is CASSQGSTRLNYGYTF. CDR3 sequence (DNA): TGCGCCAGCAGCCAAGGGTCGACAAGACTCAACTATGGCTACACCTTC.

The chain recombines TRBV28 with TRBJ2-5; 11 bases line up with TRBD1. Germline CDR1 reads MDHEN; CDR2 reads SYDVKM. Germline trimming cut 2 bases from V and 5 bases from J; bases unmatched to any gene: 4. The CDR3 contains 15 residues. The DNA for the CDR3 is TGTGCCAGCAGTTTAAGGACAGGGGGCTGGGAGACCCAGTACTTC. It codes for CASSLRTGGWETQYF.

This clone was observed once. V and J are TRBV28 and TRBJ2-7; D not resolved. Between the trimmed V and J ends, which lost 5 bases and 5 bases, there was a span of 13 bases. Germline V gene lookup returns CDR1 MDHEN and CDR2 SYDVKM. The CDR3 has 13 amino acids. DNA for the CDR3: TGTGCCAGCAGTCCCAACTTGGTCCACGAGCAGTACTTC. Translated: CASSPNLVHEQYF.